The rows below give T cell receptor beta chains drawn from one sample of a study of blood T cells in healthy people across ages. TCRdb used MiXCR to reprocess the 5' RACE reads, holding one entry per CDR3 protein. This repertoire shows roughly 1,500,000 distinct CDR3 sequences, 42% found once; its top ten account for 6.5% to 10%. The specimen sequenced was blood. These receptors all stem from a woman aged 18-35 years in good health. Each CDR3 is given without its conserved first and last residue. A D gene is named only where the DNA matches it firmly. Clone size is not always given. Where it is, it says once, few, many or a class for expanded clones.

>TRBV3-1|-|-
ASSRSSGSGYT
>TRBV28|-|-
ASGPSPNEKLF
>TRBV3-1|few|TRBD1
ASSQRTGTFEQF
>TRBV7-2|-|-
ASSPESGPRTGYT
>TRBV2|-|-
ASTKTGGNNEQF
>TRBV2|-|TRBD2
VSSTTSGRQY
>TRBV2|few|TRBD1
ASRLGPGTGAYEQY
>TRBV6-6|few|TRBD2
ASSYGSGGHTDTQY
>TRBV28|few|TRBD2
ASRQTSGVLMSLHEQF
>TRBV11-2|few|TRBD2
ASSLFGGGSDTQY
>TRBV12-3/TRBV12-4|few|TRBD2
ASSFTSGGPQETQY
>TRBV3-1|-|-
ASSQVAGHDNEQF
>TRBV27|once|-
ASSPFPRGGEGNEQF
>TRBV7-6|many|-
ASSPHSATRTDTQY
>TRBV4-1|-|-
ASSSTQGNLYGYT
>TRBV15|many|TRBD1
ATSKQGTYEQY
>TRBV7-9|-|-
ASSPSNSKGRKGVGETQY
>TRBV4-2|-|-
ASRQVPLTDLQETQY